A selection of T cell receptor beta chains follows, all from one sample in a study of patients and donors after allogeneic stem cell transplantation. Each CDR3 protein gets one entry after TCRdb re-called the RT-PCR reads with MiXCR. The data hold about 160,000 distinct CDR3 sequences, with more than 20% observed a single time. Sequenced sample: blood, either unsorted or a sorted T cell fraction (not recorded which). All receptors come from a human donor who was either an allogeneic HSCT recipient or a stem cell or donor lymphocyte infusion donor (not recorded which). It is not recorded whose cells these are; they may come from a transplant donor. Both conserved end residues are part of each CDR3. A D gene is named only where the DNA matches it firmly. Rows give clone size only sometimes, using once, few, many, or a class for an expanded clone.

D: .
J: TRBJ1-2
size: .
V: TRBV18
CDR3: CASSPYQWDGDGYTF
DNA: TGTGCCAGCTCACCGTATCAATGGGATGGGGATGGCTACACCTTC

D: .
J: TRBJ2-7
size: many
V: TRBV14
CDR3: CASALYEVPPYEQYF
DNA: TGTGCCAGCGCTTTGTATGAGGTCCCCCCGTACGAGCAGTACTTC

D: .
J: TRBJ2-1
size: .
V: TRBV12-3/TRBV12-4
CDR3: CASSGTWRDNEQFF
DNA: TGTGCCAGCAGCGGGACATGGAGGGACAATGAGCAGTTCTTC

D: .
J: TRBJ1-1
size: .
V: TRBV15
CDR3: CATSRDLRGLDTEAFF
DNA: TGTGCCACCAGCAGAGATCTGAGGGGTTTGGACACTGAAGCTTTCTTT

D: .
J: TRBJ1-5
size: few
V: TRBV12-3/TRBV12-4
CDR3: CASTEDLRNQPQHF
DNA: TGTGCCAGCACCGAGGACCTTCGCAATCAGCCCCAGCATTTT

D: .
J: TRBJ2-4
size: few
V: TRBV15
CDR3: CATSRALADGEQYF
DNA: TGTGCCACCAGCAGAGCGCTGGCAGATGGGGAACAGTACTTC

D: TRBD1
J: TRBJ2-7
size: few
V: TRBV20-1
CDR3: CSATDRGLSYEQYF
DNA: TGCAGTGCCACGGACAGGGGGCTCTCCTACGAGCAGTACTTC

D: .
J: TRBJ1-1
size: .
V: TRBV7-4
CDR3: CASSLSPGDTEAFF
DNA: TGTGCCAGCAGCTTATCCCCAGGGGACACTGAAGCTTTCTTT

D: TRBD1
J: TRBJ2-7
size: few
V: TRBV7-9
CDR3: CASSGYRTGNPYEQYF
DNA: TGTGCCAGCAGCGGATACCGGACAGGGAATCCCTACGAGCAGTACTTC

D: TRBD2
J: TRBJ2-2
size: .
V: TRBV11-2
CDR3: CASSLFISGRALGELFF
DNA: TGTGCCAGCAGCTTATTTATAAGCGGGAGGGCCCTCGGGGAGCTGTTTTTT

D: .
J: TRBJ1-2
size: .
V: TRBV6-2/TRBV6-3
CDR3: CASSFSTAGSPIGNGYTF
DNA: TGTGCCAGCAGTTTTTCCACAGCGGGCAGTCCTATAGGTAATGGCTACACCTTC

D: TRBD1
J: TRBJ1-1
size: many
V: TRBV6-5
CDR3: CASSYGRGTEAFF
DNA: TGTGCCAGCAGTTATGGCAGGGGGACTGAAGCTTTCTTT

D: .
J: TRBJ2-7
size: .
V: TRBV6-6
CDR3: CASSTGVGDEQYF
DNA: TGTGCCAGCAGTACAGGAGTCGGCGACGAGCAGTACTTC

D: TRBD1
J: TRBJ2-3
size: few
V: TRBV7-9
CDR3: CASSPTGQAITDTQYF
DNA: TGTGCCAGCAGCCCAACGGGACAGGCTATTACAGATACGCAGTATTTT

D: .
J: TRBJ2-3
size: .
V: TRBV25-1
CDR3: CASTPTEASTDTQYF
DNA: TGTGCCAGCACCCCGACAGAAGCTAGCACAGATACGCAGTATTTT

D: .
J: TRBJ2-1
size: .
V: TRBV12-3/TRBV12-4
CDR3: CASSFLSDWPNEQFF
DNA: TGTGCCAGCAGTTTCTTATCCGATTGGCCCAATGAGCAGTTCTTC

D: TRBD1
J: TRBJ2-7
size: .
V: TRBV10-3
CDR3: CAISESRDSTYEQYF
DNA: TGTGCCATCAGTGAGTCGAGGGACAGTACCTACGAGCAGTACTTC